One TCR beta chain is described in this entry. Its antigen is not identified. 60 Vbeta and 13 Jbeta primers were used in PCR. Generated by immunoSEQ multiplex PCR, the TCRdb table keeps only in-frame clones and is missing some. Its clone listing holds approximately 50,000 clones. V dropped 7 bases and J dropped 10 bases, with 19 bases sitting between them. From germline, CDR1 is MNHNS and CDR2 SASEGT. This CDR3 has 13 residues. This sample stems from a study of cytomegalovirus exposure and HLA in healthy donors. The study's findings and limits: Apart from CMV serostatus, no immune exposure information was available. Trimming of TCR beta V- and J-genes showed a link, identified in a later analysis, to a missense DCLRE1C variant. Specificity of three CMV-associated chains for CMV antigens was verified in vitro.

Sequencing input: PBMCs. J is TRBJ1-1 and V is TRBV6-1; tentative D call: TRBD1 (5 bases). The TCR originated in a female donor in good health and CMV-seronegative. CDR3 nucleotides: TGTGCCAGCACCCTCCCTTGGGGGGAGGGAGCTTTCTTT. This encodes CASTLPWGEGAFF.